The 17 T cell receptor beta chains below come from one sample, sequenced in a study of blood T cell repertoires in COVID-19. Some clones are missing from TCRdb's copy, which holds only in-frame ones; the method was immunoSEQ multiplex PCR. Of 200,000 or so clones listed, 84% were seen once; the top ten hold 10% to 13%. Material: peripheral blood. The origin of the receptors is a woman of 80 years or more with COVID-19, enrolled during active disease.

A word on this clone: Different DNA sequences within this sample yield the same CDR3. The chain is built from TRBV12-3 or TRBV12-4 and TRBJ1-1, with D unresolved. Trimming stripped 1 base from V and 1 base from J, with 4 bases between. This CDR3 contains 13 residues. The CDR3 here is CASSLGGNTEAFF. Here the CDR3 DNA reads TGTGCCAGCAGTTTAGGCGGGAACACTGAAGCTTTCTTT.

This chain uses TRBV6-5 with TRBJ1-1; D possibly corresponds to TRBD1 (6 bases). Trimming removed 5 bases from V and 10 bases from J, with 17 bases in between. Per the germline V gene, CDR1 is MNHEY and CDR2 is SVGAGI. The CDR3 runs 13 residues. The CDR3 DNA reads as TGTGCCAGCAGTAGCAGGGGCGGGGGTCGAGCTTTCTTT. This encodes CASSSRGGGRAFF.

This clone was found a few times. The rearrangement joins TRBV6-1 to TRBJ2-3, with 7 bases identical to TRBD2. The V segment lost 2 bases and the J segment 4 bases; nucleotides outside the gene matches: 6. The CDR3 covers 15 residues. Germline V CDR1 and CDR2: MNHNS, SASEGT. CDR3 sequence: CASSERRGEADTQYF. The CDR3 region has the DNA TGTGCCAGCAGTGAACGACGGGGGGAGGCAGATACGCAGTATTTT.

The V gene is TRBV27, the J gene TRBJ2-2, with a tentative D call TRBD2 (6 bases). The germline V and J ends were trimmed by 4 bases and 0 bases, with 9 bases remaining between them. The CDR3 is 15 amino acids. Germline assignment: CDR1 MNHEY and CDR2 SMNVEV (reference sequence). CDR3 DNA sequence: TGTGCCAGCAGTTCCTGGGGGGCGAACACCGGGGAGCTGTTTTTT. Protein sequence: CASSSWGANTGELFF.

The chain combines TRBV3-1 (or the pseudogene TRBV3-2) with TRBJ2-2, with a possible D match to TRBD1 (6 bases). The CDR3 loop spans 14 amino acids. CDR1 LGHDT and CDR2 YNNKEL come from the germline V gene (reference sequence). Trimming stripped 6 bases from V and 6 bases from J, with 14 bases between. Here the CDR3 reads CASRLQGGSGELFF. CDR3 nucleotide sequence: TGTGCCAGCAGATTACAGGGTGGTTCCGGGGAGCTGTTTTTT.

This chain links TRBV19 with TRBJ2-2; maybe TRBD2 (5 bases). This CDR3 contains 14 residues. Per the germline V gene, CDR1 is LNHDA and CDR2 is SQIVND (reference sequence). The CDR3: CASSEARRTGELFF. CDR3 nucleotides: TGTGCTAGTTCGGAGGCAAGACGTACCGGGGAGCTGTTTTTT.

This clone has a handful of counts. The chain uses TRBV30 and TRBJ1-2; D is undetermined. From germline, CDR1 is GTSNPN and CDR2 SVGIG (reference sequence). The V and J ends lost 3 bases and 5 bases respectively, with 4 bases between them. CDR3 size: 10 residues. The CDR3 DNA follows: TGTGCCTGGAGGGAGTATGGCTACACCTTC. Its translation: CAWREYGYTF.

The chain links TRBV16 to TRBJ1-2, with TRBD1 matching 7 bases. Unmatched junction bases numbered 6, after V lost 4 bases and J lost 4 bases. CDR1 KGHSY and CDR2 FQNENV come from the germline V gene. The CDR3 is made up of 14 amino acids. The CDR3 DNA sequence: TGTGCCAGCAGCCCACGTCAGGGGGGCTATGGCTACACCTTC. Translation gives CASSPRQGGYGYTF.

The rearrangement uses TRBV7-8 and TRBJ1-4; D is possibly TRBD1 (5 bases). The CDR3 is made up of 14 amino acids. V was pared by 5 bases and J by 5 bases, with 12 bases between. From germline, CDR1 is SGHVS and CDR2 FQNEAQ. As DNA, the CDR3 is TGTGCCAGCAGCCTAACCGGGGGAAATGAAAAACTGTTTTTT. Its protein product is CASSLTGGNEKLFF.

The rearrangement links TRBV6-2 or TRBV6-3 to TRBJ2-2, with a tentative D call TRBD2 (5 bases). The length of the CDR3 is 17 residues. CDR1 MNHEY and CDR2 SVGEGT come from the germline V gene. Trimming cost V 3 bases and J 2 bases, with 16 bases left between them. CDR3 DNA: TGTGCCAGCAGTTATGGTACCCGGGGTCTTAACACCGGGGAGCTGTTTTTT. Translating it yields CASSYGTRGLNTGELFF.

The CDR3 DNA follows: TGTGCCAGTAGTATAGATGGACAGGGGAATGAGCAGTTCTTC. Its protein product is CASSIDGQGNEQFF. The genes are TRBV19 and TRBJ2-1; the match to TRBD1 covers 9 bases. Looked up from germline, CDR1 is LNHDA and CDR2 is SQIVND (reference sequence). This CDR3 contains 14 residues. V trimming: 0 bases; J trimming: 7 bases; junction bases outside the gene matches: 1.

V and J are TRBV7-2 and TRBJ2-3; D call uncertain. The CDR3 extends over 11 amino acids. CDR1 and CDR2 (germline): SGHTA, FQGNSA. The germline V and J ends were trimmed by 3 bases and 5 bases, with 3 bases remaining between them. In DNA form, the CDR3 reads TGTGCCAGCAGCTTCGTAGATACGCAGTATTTT. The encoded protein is CASSFVDTQYF.

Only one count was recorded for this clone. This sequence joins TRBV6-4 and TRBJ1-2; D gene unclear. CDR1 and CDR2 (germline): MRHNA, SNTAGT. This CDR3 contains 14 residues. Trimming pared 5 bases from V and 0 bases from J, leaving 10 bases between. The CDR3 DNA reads TGTGCCAGCAGTCCCTCCGGGGCTAACTATGGCTACACCTTC. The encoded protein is CASSPSGANYGYTF.

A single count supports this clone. CDR3 in DNA: TGTGCCAGCAGTTTACGGACAGCCCTCCTGGCAGGTGGCTACACCTTC. Translating gives CASSLRTALLAGGYTF. The chain joins TRBV28 to TRBJ1-2, with D possibly matching TRBD1 (6 bases). Trimming took off 2 bases at V and 7 bases at J, with 20 bases between the two ends. The CDR3 is 16 amino acids. CDR1 and CDR2 (germline): MDHEN, SYDVKM.

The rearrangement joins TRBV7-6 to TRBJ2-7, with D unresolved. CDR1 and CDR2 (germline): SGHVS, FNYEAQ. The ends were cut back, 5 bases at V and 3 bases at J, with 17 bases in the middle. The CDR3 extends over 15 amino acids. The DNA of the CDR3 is TGTGCCAGCAGCCTTGAGGCCACACGTTTCTACGAGCAGTACTTC. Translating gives CASSLEATRFYEQYF.

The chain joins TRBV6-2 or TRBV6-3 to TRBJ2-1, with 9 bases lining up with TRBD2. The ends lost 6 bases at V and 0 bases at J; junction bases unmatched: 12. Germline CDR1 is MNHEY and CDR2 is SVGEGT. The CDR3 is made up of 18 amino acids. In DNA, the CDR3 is TGTGCCAGCAGCCCTTCCTTAGCGGGGGCCAGCTCCTACAATGAGCAGTTCTTC. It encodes CASSPSLAGASSYNEQFF.

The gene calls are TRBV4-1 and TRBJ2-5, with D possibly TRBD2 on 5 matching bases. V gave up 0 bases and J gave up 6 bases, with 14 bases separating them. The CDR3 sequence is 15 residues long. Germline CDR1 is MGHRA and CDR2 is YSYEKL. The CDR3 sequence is CASSQDLTGSQTQYF. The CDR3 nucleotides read TGCGCCAGCAGCCAAGATCTGACGGGGAGCCAGACCCAGTACTTC.